These 2 T cell receptor beta chains came from one sample sequenced in a study of shared clonotypes between healthy human individuals. Generated by immunoSEQ multiplex PCR, the TCRdb table keeps only in-frame clones and is missing some. This table holds approximately 2,300,000 clones, 85% to 95% found once. Sample: naive CD4+ T cells from PBMCs. Subset indicated: CD45RA+ positively selected. The receptors stem from a young man in good health. Some clones in this sample may be carry-over from other donors' samples.

The chain employs TRBV28 and TRBJ1-1; D unclear. The CDR3 sequence is 12 residues long. Germline V gene data show CDR1 as MDHEN and CDR2 as SYDVKM. Between the trimmed V and J ends, which lost 5 bases and 5 bases, there was a span of 9 bases. This chain's CDR3 is CASSGRETEAFF. The CDR3 region has the DNA TGTGCCAGCAGTGGACGTGAGACTGAAGCTTTCTTT.

The rearrangement uses TRBV5-8 and TRBJ2-7, with 7 bases lining up with TRBD2. The J segment lost 5 bases and the V segment lost 0 bases, leaving 5 bases of the junction unmatched. The length of the CDR3 is 14 residues. The germline gives CDR1 SGHTS, CDR2 YDEGEE. CDR3 DNA: TGTGCCAGCAGCTTGGGGGGAGGGACGAACGAGCAGTACTTC. This translates into CASSLGGGTNEQYF.